One TCR beta chain is described in this entry. Trimming cost V 1 base and J 10 bases; bases outside gene matches: 5. Germline V gives CDR1 SGHNT, CDR2 YYREEE (reference sequence). The CDR3 sequence is 14 residues long. The source of the sample is a study of blood T cell repertoires in COVID-19. Study-level background: Nucleic acid was either cDNA or gDNA, and it came from T cells, B-cell-depleted T cells, or PBMCs.

Source study methods: Amplification of reference gene primers was used by the study to estimate nucleated cell counts. This table comes from immunoSEQ multiplex PCR, and its TCRdb copy is limited to in-frame clones, with some not included. The V and J calls and clone size were taken over from that table, and D and trimming were inferred from the DNA. Among nearly 350,000 clones listed, over 80% were seen once. The chain joins TRBV5-4 to TRBJ2-1; TRBD2 matches at 10 bases. Input material: peripheral blood. This clonotype was sampled from a woman aged 45-65 years with COVID-19, enrolled during active disease. In DNA, the CDR3 is TGTGCCAGCAGCTTGACTAGCGGGACGAGGGAGCAGTTCTTC. The encoded protein is CASSLTSGTREQFF.